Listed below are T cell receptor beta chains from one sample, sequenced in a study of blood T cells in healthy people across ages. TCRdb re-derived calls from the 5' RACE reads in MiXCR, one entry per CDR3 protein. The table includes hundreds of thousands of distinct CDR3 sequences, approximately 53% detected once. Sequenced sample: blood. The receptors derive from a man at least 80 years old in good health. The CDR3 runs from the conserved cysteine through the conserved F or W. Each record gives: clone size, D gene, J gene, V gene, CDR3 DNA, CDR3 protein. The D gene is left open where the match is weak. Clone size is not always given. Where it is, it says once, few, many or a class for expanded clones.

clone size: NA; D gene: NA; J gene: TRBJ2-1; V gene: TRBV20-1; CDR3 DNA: TGCAGTGCCTCGGTTGTAATCTACAATGAGCAGTTCTTC; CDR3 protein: CSASVVIYNEQFF
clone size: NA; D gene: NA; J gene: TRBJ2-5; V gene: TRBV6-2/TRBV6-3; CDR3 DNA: TGTGCCAGCAGTCCACTACGAGAGACCCAGTACTTC; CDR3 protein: CASSPLRETQYF
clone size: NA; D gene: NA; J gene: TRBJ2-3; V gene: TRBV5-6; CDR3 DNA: TGTGCCAGCAGCTTGCGCGGGGGCACGCACAGATACGCGTATTTT; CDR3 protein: CASSLRGGTHRYAYF
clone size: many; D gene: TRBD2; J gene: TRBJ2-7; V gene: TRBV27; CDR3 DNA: TGTGCCAGCAGTTTTCAGACTAGCGGGGGCTCCGAGCAGTACTTC; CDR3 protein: CASSFQTSGGSEQYF
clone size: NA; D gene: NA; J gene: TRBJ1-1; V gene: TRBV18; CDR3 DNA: TGTGCCAGCTCACCACAGGGTGGGGACACTGAAGCTTTCTTT; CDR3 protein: CASSPQGGDTEAFF
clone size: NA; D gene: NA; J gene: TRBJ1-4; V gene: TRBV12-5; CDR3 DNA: TGTGCTAGTGCCCGGGACCTCAATGAAAAACTGTTTTTT; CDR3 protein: CASARDLNEKLFF
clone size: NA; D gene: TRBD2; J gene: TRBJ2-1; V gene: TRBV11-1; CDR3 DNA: TGTGCCAGCAGCTTCGAACTAGCGGAGGGCGGGAATGAGCAGTTCTTC; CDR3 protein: CASSFELAEGGNEQFF
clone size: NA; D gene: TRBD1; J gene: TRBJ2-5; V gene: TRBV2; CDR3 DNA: TGTGCCAGCAGTGGGGGACAGGGAGGGGAGACCCAGTACTTC; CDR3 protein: CASSGGQGGETQYF
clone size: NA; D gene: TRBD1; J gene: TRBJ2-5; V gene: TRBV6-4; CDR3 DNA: TGTGCCAGCGGTTCAGACAGGGTTAAAGAGACCCAGTACTTC; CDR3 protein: CASGSDRVKETQYF
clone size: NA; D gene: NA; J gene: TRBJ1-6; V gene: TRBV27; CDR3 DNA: TGTGCCAGCAGTAAAAGAGCCCGGTCGAATTCACCCCTCCACTTT; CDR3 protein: CASSKRARSNSPLHF
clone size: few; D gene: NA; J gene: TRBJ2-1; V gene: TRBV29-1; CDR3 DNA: TGCAGCGGGAACTCCCGGGTTGAGCAGTTCTTC; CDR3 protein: CSGNSRVEQFF
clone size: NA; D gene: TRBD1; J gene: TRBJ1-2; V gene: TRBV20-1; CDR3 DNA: TGCAGTGTCTCCGACCTGGGACAGGGACCCTATGGCTACACCTTC; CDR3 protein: CSVSDLGQGPYGYTF
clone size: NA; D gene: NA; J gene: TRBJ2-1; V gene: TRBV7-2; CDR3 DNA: TGTGCCAGCAGCTCCCAGGAGGTGGGCTCCTACAATGAGCAGTTCTTC; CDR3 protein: CASSSQEVGSYNEQFF
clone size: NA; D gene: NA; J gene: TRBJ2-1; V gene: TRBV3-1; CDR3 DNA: TGTGCCAGCAGCCCCGGGGGCGGTATAGCCTACAATGAGCAGTTCTTC; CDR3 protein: CASSPGGGIAYNEQFF
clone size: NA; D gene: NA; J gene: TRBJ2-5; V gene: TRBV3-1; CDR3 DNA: TGTGCCAGCAGCCCGAGCGGCCCCCAGCAGTACTTC; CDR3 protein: CASSPSGPQQYF
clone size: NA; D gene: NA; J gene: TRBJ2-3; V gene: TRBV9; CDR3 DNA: TGTGCCAGCAGCGTGCATGAGGGGCGGAGATACGCGTATTTT; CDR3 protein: CASSVHEGRRYAYF
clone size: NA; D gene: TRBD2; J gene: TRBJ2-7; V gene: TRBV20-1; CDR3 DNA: TGCAGTGGGACTAGCGCGAACTACGAGCAGTACTTC; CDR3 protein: CSGTSANYEQYF
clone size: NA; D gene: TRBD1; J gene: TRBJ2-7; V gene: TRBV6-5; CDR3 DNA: TGTGCCAGCAGTTACCGGGACAGGGCCGACTCCGAGCAGTACTTC; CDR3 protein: CASSYRDRADSEQYF
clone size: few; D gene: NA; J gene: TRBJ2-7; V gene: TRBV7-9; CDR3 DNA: TGTGCCAGCAGCTTTTCCGGGAACGAGCAGTACTTC; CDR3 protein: CASSFSGNEQYF
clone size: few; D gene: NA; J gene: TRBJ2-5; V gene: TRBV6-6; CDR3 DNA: TGTGCCAGCAGCCCCGGACCGTACCAAGAGACCCAGTACTTC; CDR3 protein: CASSPGPYQETQYF
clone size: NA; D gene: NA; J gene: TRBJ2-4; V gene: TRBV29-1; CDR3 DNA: TGCAGCGTTGAAAGGCCGCCCTCAGAGCAGTACTTC; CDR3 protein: CSVERPPSEQYF
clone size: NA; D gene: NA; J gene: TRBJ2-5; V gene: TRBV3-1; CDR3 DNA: TGTGCCAGCAGCCAAGAGGCGGGTAACCCGGAAGAGACCCAGTACTTC; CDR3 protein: CASSQEAGNPEETQYF
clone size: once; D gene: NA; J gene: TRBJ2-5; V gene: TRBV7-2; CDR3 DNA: TGTGCCAGCAGCTTAATCGGGGCGGGTGCATACCAAGAGACCCAGTACTTC; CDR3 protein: CASSLIGAGAYQETQYF
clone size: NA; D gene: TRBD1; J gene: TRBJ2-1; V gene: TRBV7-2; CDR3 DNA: TGTGCCAGCAGCTCGGCGAACGGACAGGGTCCGAACAATGAGCAGTTCTTC; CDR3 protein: CASSSANGQGPNNEQFF
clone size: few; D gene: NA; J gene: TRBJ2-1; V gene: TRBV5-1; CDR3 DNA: TGCGCCAGCAGCACCACAGGGACTTCCTCGTCTTACAATGAGCAGTTCTTC; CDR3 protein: CASSTTGTSSSYNEQFF